This T cell receptor beta chain came from a study of OX40 agonist ivuxolimab in advanced cancers. On the study more broadly: The study enrolled dose-escalation patients with hepatocellular carcinoma, melanoma, renal cell or head and neck cancer. Notes on the study in general: There were, on average, more expanded clones in CD8+ T cells than in CD4+. Nonresponders included some who also had low normalized T-cell clonal expansion.

V dropped 0 bases and J dropped 3; count of bases not matched to a gene: 7. Germline V gene lookup returns CDR1 SGHDT and CDR2 YYEEEE. The CDR3 length is 16 residues. The repertoire was sequenced with immunoSEQ multiplex PCR; TCRdb's copy has only in-frame clones and lacks some. The table records under 75,000 clones, roughly nine tenths of them present only once. Blood samples were obtained at baseline, cycle 4 day 1, and cycle 7 day 1. Turning to this clone: Its antigen is still unknown.

This clonotype originated in an adult with an advanced solid tumor such as melanoma, head and neck, liver or kidney cancer. The rearrangement links TRBV5-6 to TRBJ2-7; 9 bases agree with TRBD1. Sequenced material: CD4+ or CD8+ T cells sorted from blood, taken in a trial of the OX40 agonist ivuxolimab. CDR3 sequence (DNA): TGTGCCAGCAGCTTGGTGAGTGGGACAGGGTTCTACGAGCAGTACTTC. Its translation is CASSLVSGTGFYEQYF. The full variable domain, completed using reference TRBV5-6 and TRBJ2-7, is DAGVTQSPTHLIKTRGQQVTLRCSPKSGHDTVSWYQQALGQGPQFIFQYYEEEERQRGNFPDRFSGHQFPNYSSELNVNALLLGDSALYLCASSLVSGTGFYEQYFGPGTRLTVT.